The rows below give T cell receptor beta chains drawn from one sample of a study of cytomegalovirus exposure and HLA in healthy donors. Some clones are missing from TCRdb's copy, which holds only in-frame ones; the method was immunoSEQ multiplex PCR. The sample holds 120,000 or so clones, 81% seen once. The sequenced sample consisted of PBMCs. The receptors were sampled from a man aged 18 to 35 in good health and CMV-seropositive. Each CDR3 is given with its conserved first and last residue. A D gene is named only where the DNA matches it firmly. Only part of the rows carry a size: once, few, many, or a class if the clone is expanded.

abundance,d_gene,v_gene,j_gene,len,CDR3aa,CDR3nt
once,.,TRBV19,TRBJ1-5,14,CASSISGRAQPQHF,TGTGCCAGTAGTATTTCCGGCAGGGCGCAGCCCCAGCATTTT
.,.,TRBV29-1,TRBJ1-1,12,CSVDPGATEAFF,TGCAGCGTTGATCCAGGGGCTACTGAAGCTTTCTTT
.,.,TRBV19,TRBJ1-1,15,CASSIDIGVRTEAFF,TGTGCCAGTAGTATAGATATCGGGGTTCGGACTGAAGCTTTCTTT
few,TRBD1,TRBV7-8,TRBJ1-4,17,CASSSGTGGGTNEKLFF,TGTGCCAGCAGCTCAGGGACAGGTGGAGGCACTAATGAAAAACTGTTTTTT
once,.,TRBV5-4,TRBJ2-3,14,CASSPGGGADTQYF,TGTGCCAGCAGCCCGGGCGGGGGCGCAGATACGCAGTATTTT
.,.,TRBV9,TRBJ1-6,14,CASSVAGYNSPLHF,TGTGCCAGCAGCGTAGCGGGGTATAATTCACCCCTCCACTTT
.,TRBD2,TRBV7-9,TRBJ2-7,15,CASSETGLAAYEQYF,TGTGCCAGCAGCGAGACGGGACTAGCGGCCTACGAGCAGTACTTC
.,.,TRBV15,TRBJ1-5,14,CATSRDGGNQPQHF,TGTGCCACCAGCAGAGATGGCGGGAATCAGCCCCAGCATTTT
once,.,TRBV2,TRBJ2-2,16,CASSDYFGGASGELFF,TGTGCCAGCAGTGACTATTTTGGGGGGGCCTCAGGGGAGCTGTTTTTT
.,TRBD1,TRBV9,TRBJ1-1,12,CASSTTGLEAFF,TGTGCCAGCAGCACGACAGGGCTTGAAGCTTTCTTT
.,.,TRBV15,TRBJ2-7,15,CATSSSSLGGREQYF,TGTGCCACCAGCAGCAGCTCCCTTGGGGGGAGGGAGCAGTACTTC
.,TRBD1,TRBV4-2,TRBJ1-2,16,CASSQPETGILGGYTF,TGTGCCAGCAGCCAACCTGAGACAGGGATATTGGGGGGCTACACCTTC
.,TRBD2,TRBV27,TRBJ2-5,16,CASSSKTSGSRETQYF,TGTGCCAGCAGTTCGAAGACTAGCGGGAGTCGGGAGACCCAGTACTTC
.,TRBD2,TRBV11-2,TRBJ2-2,15,CASRIGGFGTGELFF,TGTGCCAGCAGGATCGGGGGGTTTGGCACCGGGGAGCTGTTTTTT
few,TRBD2,TRBV29-1,TRBJ2-5,17,CSVPSTSGSGFGETQYF,TGCAGCGTTCCTTCGACTAGCGGGAGCGGTTTTGGCGAGACCCAGTACTTC
.,.,TRBV4-3,TRBJ2-7,16,CASSQHANGDTYEQYF,TGCGCCAGCAGCCAACACGCCAATGGGGACACCTACGAGCAGTACTTC
.,TRBD2,TRBV4-3,TRBJ2-3,15,CASSQGGGRGDTQYF,TGCGCCAGCAGCCAAGGAGGCGGGAGAGGAGATACGCAGTATTTT
.,.,TRBV2,TRBJ1-4,14,CASSEQGTNEKLFF,TGTGCCAGCAGTGAACAGGGAACTAATGAAAAACTGTTTTTT
.,TRBD1,TRBV4-1,TRBJ1-2,16,CASSQVTDRGTYGYTF,TGCGCCAGCAGCCAAGTTACGGACAGGGGAACCTATGGCTACACCTTC
.,TRBD2,TRBV6-6,TRBJ2-3,15,CASSSSGSTIGTQYF,TGTGCCAGCAGCTCTAGCGGGTCTACTATCGGTACGCAGTATTTT
.,.,TRBV18,TRBJ1-1,17,CASSPDRTETMNTEAFF,TGTGCCAGCTCACCCGACCGGACAGAAACCATGAACACTGAAGCTTTCTTT
.,.,TRBV14,TRBJ2-1,14,CASSQGTVFDEQFF,TGTGCCAGCAGCCAAGGAACGGTTTTCGATGAGCAGTTCTTC
.,TRBD2,TRBV27,TRBJ2-1,15,CASSLRGGSYNEQFF,TGTGCCAGCAGTTTGCGGGGGGGCTCCTACAATGAGCAGTTCTTC
.,.,TRBV30,TRBJ1-2,13,CAWSVGQGRGYTF,TGTGCCTGGAGTGTAGGGCAGGGGCGCGGCTACACCTTC
.,.,TRBV11-2,TRBJ1-4,15,CASSFSQGVLEKLFF,TGTGCCAGCAGCTTCTCACAGGGTGTTCTGGAAAAACTGTTTTTT
.,.,TRBV19,TRBJ1-1,16,CASSIGLRQMNTEAFF,TGTGCCAGTAGTATAGGGCTGAGACAGATGAACACTGAAGCTTTCTTT
.,.,TRBV7-9,TRBJ2-5,13,CASSLALQETQYF,TGTGCCAGCAGCTTAGCCCTACAAGAGACCCAGTACTTC
.,.,TRBV5-1,TRBJ1-1,15,CASSLAQGGGTEAFF,TGCGCCAGCAGCTTGGCTCAGGGAGGTGGCACTGAAGCTTTCTTT
.,.,TRBV21-1,TRBJ2-2,17,CASSTGFDKLQTGELFF,TGTGCCAGCAGTACAGGGTTCGATAAATTACAGACCGGGGAGCTGTTTTTT
.,.,TRBV6-6,TRBJ2-1,15,CASSYYGQSDNEQFF,TGTGCCAGCAGTTACTACGGACAGTCCGACAATGAGCAGTTCTTC
.,.,TRBV29-1,TRBJ1-4,12,CSVMGRGEKLFF,TGCAGCGTTATGGGGCGGGGTGAAAAACTGTTTTTT
once,TRBD1,TRBV6-6,TRBJ2-7,14,CASSYQTGVGPQYF,TGTGCCAGCAGTTACCAGACAGGGGTCGGTCCGCAGTACTTC
.,TRBD2,TRBV10-3,TRBJ2-5,18,CAIRARLAGGPGGETQYF,TGTGCCATCAGGGCCAGACTAGCGGGGGGCCCCGGTGGAGAGACCCAGTACTTC
.,.,TRBV7-9,TRBJ2-6,16,CASSLTSLSGANVLTF,TGTGCCAGCAGCTTGACTAGTCTCTCTGGGGCCAACGTCCTGACTTTC
.,TRBD1,TRBV7-6,TRBJ2-7,17,CASSFRGTGGSSYEQYF,TGTGCCAGCAGCTTCCGCGGGACAGGGGGCTCCTCCTACGAGCAGTACTTC
.,.,TRBV4-3,TRBJ2-1,14,CASSSSGGPREQFF,TGCGCCAGCAGCTCAAGCGGAGGGCCGAGGGAGCAGTTCTTC
.,.,TRBV6-1,TRBJ1-2,17,CASSEKGVESELGGYTF,TGTGCCAGCAGTGAAAAAGGGGTCGAGAGTGAGCTAGGTGGCTACACCTTC
.,TRBD2,TRBV5-1,TRBJ2-7,14,CASSLSGSRYEQYF,TGCGCCAGCAGTTTAAGCGGGAGCCGGTACGAGCAGTACTTC
.,.,TRBV15,TRBJ2-1,16,CATSRIHGTLVAEQFF,TGTGCCACCAGCAGAATACACGGGACTCTGGTTGCTGAGCAGTTCTTC
.,TRBD1,TRBV11-1,TRBJ2-2,14,CASSSYRGTGELFF,TGTGCCAGCAGCTCATACAGGGGGACCGGGGAGCTGTTTTTT
.,.,TRBV20-1,TRBJ2-2,11,CSAPLSGELFF,TGCAGTGCCCCCCTCTCCGGGGAGCTGTTTTTC
.,TRBD2,TRBV5-6,TRBJ2-3,15,CASSFPSGGSDTQYF,TGTGCCAGCAGCTTTCCTAGCGGGGGATCGGATACGCAGTATTTT
once,TRBD1,TRBV6-6,TRBJ1-3,15,CASSLAGTGVDTIYF,TGTGCCAGCAGTTTGGCCGGGACAGGGGTAGACACCATATATTTT
few,TRBD1,TRBV6-5,TRBJ1-4,15,CASSYSGQGREKLFF,TGTGCCAGCAGTTACTCCGGACAGGGGAGGGAAAAACTGTTTTTT
.,.,TRBV7-9,TRBJ2-7,18,CASSTRHRDSTRTPLLYF,TGTGCCAGCAGCACTCGACACCGGGACTCTACTCGAACCCCCCTTCTGTACTTC
.,.,TRBV30,TRBJ2-1,11,CAWSDYREQFF,TGTGCCTGGAGTGATTACAGGGAGCAGTTCTTC
.,.,TRBV7-9,TRBJ2-5,16,CSSSLDVRPLGETQYF,TGTTCCAGCAGCTTAGACGTCCGGCCCCTCGGGGAGACCCAGTACTTC
.,.,TRBV12-2,TRBJ1-5,18,CASRSDRDRGCSNQPQHF,TGTGCAAGTCGCTCCGATAGGGACAGGGGTTGTAGCAATCAGCCCCAGCATTTT
few,.,TRBV4-3,TRBJ1-2,15,CASSPSVGQNYGYTF,TGCGCCAGCAGCCCGAGTGTCGGACAAAACTATGGCTACACCTTC
.,.,TRBV6-5,TRBJ2-6,14,CASSRSSGANVLTF,TGTGCCAGCAGCCGGTCCTCTGGGGCCAACGTCCTGACTTTC
.,.,TRBV7-2,TRBJ1-2,13,CASSLASQGHYTF,TGTGCCAGCAGCTTAGCCTCACAGGGACACTACACCTTC
.,TRBD1,TRBV5-4,TRBJ2-1,15,CASSYGSTRGNEQFF,TGTGCCAGCAGCTACGGCAGTACCAGGGGGAATGAGCAGTTCTTC
medium-sized,.,TRBV15,TRBJ2-6,16,CATSNNTGTGANVLTF,TGTGCCACCAGCAATAATACAGGGACTGGGGCCAACGTCCTGACTTTC
.,TRBD1,TRBV7-2,TRBJ1-2,17,CASSLDSPGTGTNGYTF,TGTGCCAGCAGCTTAGACTCTCCGGGGACAGGGACTAATGGCTACACCTTC
.,TRBD1,TRBV5-4,TRBJ2-2,16,CASSLRDRANTGELFF,TGTGCCAGCAGCTTGCGCGACAGGGCTAACACCGGGGAGCTGTTTTTT
.,.,TRBV5-1,TRBJ1-1,15,CASSLVGALGTEAFF,TGCGCCAGCAGCTTGGTAGGGGCTCTGGGCACTGAAGCTTTCTTT
.,.,TRBV11-2,TRBJ2-5,16,CASSLYSGESQETQYF,TGTGCCAGCAGCTTGTATTCGGGTGAATCCCAAGAGACCCAGTACTTC
.,.,TRBV6-6,TRBJ1-1,12,CASSLGEVYAFF,TGTGCCAGCAGCCTAGGTGAGGTCTACGCTTTCTTT
.,.,TRBV4-3,TRBJ1-2,14,CASSQVPDYGGYTF,TGCGCCAGCAGCCAAGTCCCAGACTATGGAGGCTACACCTTC
once,.,TRBV6-6,TRBJ1-3,15,CASSYSADSGNTIYF,TGTGCCAGCAGTTACTCAGCGGACTCTGGAAACACCATATATTTT